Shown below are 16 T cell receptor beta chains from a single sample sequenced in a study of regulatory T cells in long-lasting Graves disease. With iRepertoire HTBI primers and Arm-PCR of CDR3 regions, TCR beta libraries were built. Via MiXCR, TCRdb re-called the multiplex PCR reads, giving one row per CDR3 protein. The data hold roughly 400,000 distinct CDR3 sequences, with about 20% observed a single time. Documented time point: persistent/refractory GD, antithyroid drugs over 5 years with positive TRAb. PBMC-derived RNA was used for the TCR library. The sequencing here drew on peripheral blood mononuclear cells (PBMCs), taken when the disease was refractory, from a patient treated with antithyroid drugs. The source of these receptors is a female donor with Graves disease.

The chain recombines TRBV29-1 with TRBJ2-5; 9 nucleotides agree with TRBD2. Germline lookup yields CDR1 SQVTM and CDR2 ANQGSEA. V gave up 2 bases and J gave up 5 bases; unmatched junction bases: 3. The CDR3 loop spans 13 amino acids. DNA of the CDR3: TGCAGCGTTGAACGTAGCGGGAGTGAGACCCAGTACTTC. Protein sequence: CSVERSGSETQYF.

This CDR3 is CASSTGTRGNNIQYF. DNA for the CDR3: TGTGCCAGCAGCACAGGGACAAGGGGAAACAACATTCAGTACTTC. This chain uses TRBV9 with TRBJ2-4; tentatively, D is TRBD1 (6 bases). Germline-derived CDR1 and CDR2 are SGDLS and YYNGEE. This CDR3 comprises 15 residues. The ends were cut back, 4 bases at V and 7 bases at J, with 18 bases in the middle.

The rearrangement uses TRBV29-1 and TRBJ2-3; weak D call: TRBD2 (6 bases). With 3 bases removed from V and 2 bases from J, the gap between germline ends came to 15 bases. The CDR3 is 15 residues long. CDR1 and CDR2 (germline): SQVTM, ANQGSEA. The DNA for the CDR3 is TGCAGCGTTGAGGTGGGGGAGGTTTCCACAGATACGCAGTATTTT. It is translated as CSVEVGEVSTDTQYF.

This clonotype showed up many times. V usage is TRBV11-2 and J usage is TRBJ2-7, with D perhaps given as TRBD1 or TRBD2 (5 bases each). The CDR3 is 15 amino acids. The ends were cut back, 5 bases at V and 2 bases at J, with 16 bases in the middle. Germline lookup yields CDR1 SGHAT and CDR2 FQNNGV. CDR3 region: CASSPGLRQTYEQYF. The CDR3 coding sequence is TGTGCCAGCAGCCCCGGACTTCGACAGACCTACGAGCAGTACTTC.

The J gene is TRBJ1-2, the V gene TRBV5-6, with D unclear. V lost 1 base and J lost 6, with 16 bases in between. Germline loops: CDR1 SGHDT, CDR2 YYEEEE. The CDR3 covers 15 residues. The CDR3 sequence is CASSLFGPGYDGYTF. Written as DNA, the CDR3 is TGTGCCAGCAGCTTGTTTGGTCCCGGATATGATGGCTACACCTTC.

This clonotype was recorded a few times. The chain's CDR3 is CSGDRSSGNTIYF. The CDR3 DNA is TGCAGCGGCGACCGGAGCTCTGGAAACACCATATATTTT. V is TRBV29-1 and J is TRBJ1-3; D remains unclear. This CDR3 is 13 amino acids long. The germline CDR1 and CDR2 sequences are SQVTM and ANQGSEA. V lost 7 bases, J lost 0 bases, and 10 bases lay in between.

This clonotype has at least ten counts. The DNA of the CDR3 is TGCAGTGCCAGCCCGGGACCCGAGACCCAGTACTTC. This gives the protein CSASPGPETQYF. The V gene is TRBV20-1, the J gene TRBJ2-5, with D perhaps assigned TRBD1 or TRBD2 (5 bases each). The germline V gene encodes CDR1 DFQATT and CDR2 SNEGSKA (reference sequence). The length of the CDR3 is 12 residues. V was pared by 6 bases and J by 5 bases, with 13 bases between.

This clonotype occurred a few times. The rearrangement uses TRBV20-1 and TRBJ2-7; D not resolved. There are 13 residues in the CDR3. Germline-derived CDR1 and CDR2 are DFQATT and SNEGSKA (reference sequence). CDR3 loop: CSAREARSYEQCV. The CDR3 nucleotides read TGCAGTGCTAGAGAGGCTCGGTCCTACGAGCAGTGCGTC.

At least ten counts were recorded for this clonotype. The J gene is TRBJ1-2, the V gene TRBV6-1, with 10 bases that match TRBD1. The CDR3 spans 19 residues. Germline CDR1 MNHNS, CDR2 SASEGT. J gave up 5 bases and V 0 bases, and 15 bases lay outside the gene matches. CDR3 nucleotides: TGTGCCAGCAGTGAAGCGGCGACAGGGGGCGCATCAGGGGCATATGGCTACACCTTC. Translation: CASSEAATGGASGAYGYTF.

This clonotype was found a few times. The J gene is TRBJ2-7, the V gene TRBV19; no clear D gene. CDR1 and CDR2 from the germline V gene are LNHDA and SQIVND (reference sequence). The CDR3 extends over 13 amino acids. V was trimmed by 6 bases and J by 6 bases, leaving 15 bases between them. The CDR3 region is CASSYGKVGEQYF. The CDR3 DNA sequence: TGTGCCAGTAGCTACGGTAAGGTGGGCGAGCAGTACTTC.

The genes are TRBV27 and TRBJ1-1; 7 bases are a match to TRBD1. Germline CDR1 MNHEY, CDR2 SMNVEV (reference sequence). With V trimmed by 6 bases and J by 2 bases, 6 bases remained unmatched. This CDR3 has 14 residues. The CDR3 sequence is CASRPQGINTEAFF. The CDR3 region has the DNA TGTGCCAGCAGACCACAGGGGATAAACACTGAAGCTTTCTTT.

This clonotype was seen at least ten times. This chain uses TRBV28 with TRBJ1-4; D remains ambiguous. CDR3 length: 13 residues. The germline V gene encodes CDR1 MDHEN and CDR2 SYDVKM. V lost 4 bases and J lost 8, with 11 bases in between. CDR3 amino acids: CASSSGRLEKLFF. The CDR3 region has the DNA TGTGCCAGCAGTTCCGGCAGGTTGGAAAAACTGTTTTTT.

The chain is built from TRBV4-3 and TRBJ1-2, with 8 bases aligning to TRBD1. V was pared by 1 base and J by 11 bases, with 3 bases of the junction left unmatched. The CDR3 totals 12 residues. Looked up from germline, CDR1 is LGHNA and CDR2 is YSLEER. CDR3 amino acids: CASSQGDRHYTF. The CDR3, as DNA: TGCGCCAGCAGCCAAGGGGACAGGCATTACACCTTC.

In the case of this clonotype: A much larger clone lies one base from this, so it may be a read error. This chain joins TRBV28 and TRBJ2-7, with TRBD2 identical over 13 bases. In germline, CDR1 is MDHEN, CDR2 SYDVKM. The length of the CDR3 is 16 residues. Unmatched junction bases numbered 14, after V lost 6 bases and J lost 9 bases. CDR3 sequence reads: CASSLGTSGIGPGQYF. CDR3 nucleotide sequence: TGTGCCAGCAGCTTGGGGACTAGCGGGATTGGGCCAGGGCAGTACTTC.

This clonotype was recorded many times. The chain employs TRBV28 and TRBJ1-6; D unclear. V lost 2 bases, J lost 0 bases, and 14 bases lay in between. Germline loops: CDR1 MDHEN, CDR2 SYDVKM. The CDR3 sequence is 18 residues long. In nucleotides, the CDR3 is TGTGCCAGCAGTTTAGGTGCTGGGGTGAGCTCCTATAATTCACCCCTCCACTTT. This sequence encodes CASSLGAGVSSYNSPLHF.

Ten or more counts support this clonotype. Here the CDR3 DNA reads TGCGCCAGCACGGAGGGACAGGGGACCCAGTACTTC. Amino acids: CASTEGQGTQYF. This sequence joins TRBV10-2 and TRBJ2-5, with TRBD1 matching 9 bases. The CDR3 is 12 amino acids. Trimming removed 7 bases from V and 7 bases from J; junction bases left unmatched: 4. CDR1 is WSHSY and CDR2 is SAAADI in the germline V gene.